These 12 T cell receptor beta chains originate from one sample sequenced in a study of graft-versus-host responses after intestinal transplantation. The table came from immunoSEQ multiplex PCR; TCRdb's copy has only in-frame clones and leaves some out. The repertoire holds more than 95,000 clones, with roughly 87% as singletons. Their antigens are not known. Material: unstimulated CD4+ T cells sorted from spleen or lymph node cells, obtained before intestinal transplant. All receptors derive from a human donor who received an intestinal transplant.

The CDR3 here is CASSPRGQKMYQETQYF. Written as DNA, the CDR3 is TGTGCCAGCTCACCGAGGGGACAGAAGATGTACCAAGAGACCCAGTACTTC. This sequence joins TRBV18 and TRBJ2-5; 7 bases line up with TRBD1. The CDR3 runs 17 residues. The germline V gene encodes CDR1 KGHSH and CDR2 LQKENI. The J segment lost 0 bases and the V segment lost 3 bases, leaving 10 bases of the junction unmatched. Together with reference TRBV18 and TRBJ2-5, the CDR3 gives the full variable domain: NAGVMQNPRHLVRRRGQEARLRCSPMKGHSHVYWYRQLPEEGLKFMVYLQKENIIDESGMPKERFSAEFPKEGPSILRIQQVVRGDSAAYFCASSPRGQKMYQETQYFGPGTRLLVL.

The J gene is TRBJ2-5, the V gene TRBV4-2; TRBD1 agrees at 7 bases. The junction had 4 bases not matched to a gene; V was cut back by 6 bases and J by 3 bases. The CDR3 is 13 amino acids. Per the germline V gene, CDR1 is LGHNA and CDR2 is YNFKEQ. CDR3 sequence reads: CASSRQGEETQYF. CDR3 nucleotide sequence: TGTGCCAGCAGTCGACAGGGAGAAGAGACCCAGTACTTC.

This chain uses TRBV11-2 with TRBJ1-1; D call uncertain. Trimming took 2 bases from V and 7 from J, leaving 8 bases between them. The CDR3 sequence is 12 residues long. Germline CDR1 and CDR2: SGHAT and FQNNGV. CDR3 loop: CASSLIYREAFF. The CDR3 nucleotides read TGTGCCAGCAGCTTAATATACCGTGAAGCTTTCTTT.

This clone showed up just once. The chain is built from TRBV11-1 and TRBJ2-1; TRBD2 aligns across 10 bases. This CDR3 spans 15 amino acids. Germline trimming cut 4 bases from V and 5 bases from J; bases unmatched to any gene: 5. Germline CDR1 reads SGHAT; CDR2 reads FQDESV (reference sequence). CDR3 sequence (DNA): TGTGCCAGCAGCTGGGGACTAGCGACCAACAATGAGCAGTTCTTC. Amino acid sequence: CASSWGLATNNEQFF.

This chain connects TRBV10-1 to TRBJ1-3; the D gene is possibly TRBD1 (6 bases). The CDR3 consists of 12 residues. Germline V lookup: CDR1 WNHNN, CDR2 SYGVQD (reference sequence). Trimming took off 8 bases at V and 1 base at J, with 6 bases between the two ends. This CDR3 is CASQGSGNTIYF. CDR3 nucleotides: TGCGCCAGCCAGGGGTCTGGAAACACCATATATTTT.

This sequence joins TRBV5-4 and TRBJ1-1, with D uncertain. V was cut by 5 bases and J by 6 bases, with 11 bases left in between. The CDR3 has 12 amino acids. Germline lookup yields CDR1 SGHNT and CDR2 YYREEE (reference sequence). The CDR3 nucleotides read TGTGCCAGCAGTTTCCAGAGGTCTGAAGCTTTCTTT. It encodes CASSFQRSEAFF.

The gene calls are TRBV2 and TRBJ1-6; 10 nucleotides line up with TRBD1. The CDR3 has 14 residues. Germline V CDR1 and CDR2: SNHLY, FYNNEI. V lost 9 bases and J lost 9; bases outside the gene matches: 8. CDR3 coding DNA: TGTGCCAGTTTTCGCCGGGACAGGGGTTCACCCCTCCACTTT. Encoded protein: CASFRRDRGSPLHF.

The rearrangement uses TRBV2 and TRBJ2-5, with D uncertain. CDR3 size: 13 residues. CDR1 SNHLY and CDR2 FYNNEI come from the germline V gene. The V and J ends lost 5 bases and 5 bases respectively, with 12 bases between them. CDR3: CASSSRWRETQYF. The CDR3 DNA sequence: TGTGCCAGCAGTTCGAGATGGCGGGAGACCCAGTACTTC. The full variable domain, with the rest looked up from reference TRBV2 and TRBJ2-5, is EPEVTQTPSHQVTQMGQEVILRCVPISNHLYFYWYRQILGQKVEFLVSFYNNEISEKSEIFDDQFSVERPDGSNFTLKIRSTKLEDSAMYFCASSSRWRETQYFGPGTRLLVL.

The CDR3 DNA follows: TGCAGCGTTGCCGGCGTCTCTAGCACAGATACGCAGTATTTT. It translates to CSVAGVSSTDTQYF. The rearrangement links TRBV29-1 to TRBJ2-3; no reliable D call. The CDR3 length is 14 residues. Germline values: CDR1 SQVTM, CDR2 ANQGSEA. V was cut by 4 bases and J by 0 bases, with 11 bases left in between.

The chain has TRBV7-9 and TRBJ2-7, with 11 bases that match TRBD2. V trimming: 5 bases; J trimming: 1 base; junction bases outside the gene matches: 1. The CDR3 contains 14 residues. Germline loops: CDR1 SEHNR, CDR2 FQNEAQ (reference sequence). The DNA for the CDR3 is TGTGCCAGCAGCCGACTAGCGGGATCCTACGAGCAGTACTTC. Protein product: CASSRLAGSYEQYF.

This rearrangement joins TRBV19 to TRBJ1-4; no definite D call. Germline assignment: CDR1 LNHDA and CDR2 SQIVND (reference sequence). Trimming pared 5 bases from V and 8 bases from J, leaving 21 bases between. The CDR3 has 16 residues. The CDR3 sequence: CASSRTQGRGKEKLFF. The CDR3 DNA follows: TGTGCCAGTAGTCGCACACAAGGAAGAGGGAAAGAAAAACTGTTTTTT.

The gene calls are TRBV2 and TRBJ2-1, with no clear D. This CDR3 is built from 16 residues. Between the trimmed V and J ends, which lost 6 bases and 4 bases, there was a span of 19 bases. Germline CDR1 and CDR2: SNHLY and FYNNEI. The CDR3 sequence is CASRDGLKTGYNEQFF. The CDR3 region has the DNA TGTGCCAGCAGGGACGGTCTCAAGACTGGATACAATGAGCAGTTCTTC.